The clone carrying this TCR beta chain was counted between two and nine times. Its antigen is still unknown. Germline CDR1 reads SGHAT; CDR2 reads FQNNGV. Trimming cost V 0 bases and J 0 bases, with 15 bases left between them. This CDR3 comprises 19 residues. The entry originates in a study of T-cell reconstitution after alpha-beta-depleted transplantation in children. Study-level points and caveats: Several hundred graft clones that had expanded were reportedly the source of alpha-beta T cells about two months after transplant. T-cell counts and diversity at one year following transplant were attributed mainly to newly produced T cells.

Unique molecular identifiers were incorporated during preparation of the TCRbeta library. Each CDR3 protein is one row after TCRdb ran MiXCR on the PCR reads. This sample has a few hundred thousand distinct CDR3 sequences, with more than 20% found just once. This receptor was obtained from a boy under two years old with Wiskott-Aldrich syndrome, due to receive a stem cell transplant. The input for sequencing was PBMCs, taken before TCRalphabeta/CD19-depleted stem cell transplant. The chain couples TRBV11-2 to TRBJ1-6, with D perhaps TRBD1 (5 bases). CDR3 sequence reads: CASSLDSRVVSSYNSPLHF. The CDR3 DNA is TGTGCCAGCAGCTTAGATAGCAGGGTCGTCAGCTCCTATAATTCACCCCTCCACTTT.